Listed below are T cell receptor beta chains from one sample, sequenced in a study of blood T cell repertoires in COVID-19. Here immunoSEQ multiplex PCR was the method, and the copy in TCRdb shows in-frame clones only, minus some. Here the sample spans 85,000 to 100,000 clones, roughly 77% being singletons. The sequenced sample was peripheral blood. The receptor set was obtained from a human donor in a cohort sampled during active COVID-19. CDR3s include the opening cysteine and the closing phenylalanine or tryptophan. The order of the fields is J gene, clone size, V gene, D gene, CDR3 protein, CDR3 DNA. A D gene is named only where the DNA matches it firmly. Size tells how often a clone was seen (once, few, many) or the class of an expanded clone, and some rows leave it out.

TRBJ2-5	once	TRBV7-7	-	CASSFGGRRETQYF	TGTGCTAGCAGCTTTGGTGGTCGGAGGGAGACCCAGTACTTC
TRBJ2-3	once	TRBV6-6	TRBD2	CASSYSAGVITDTQYF	TGTGCCAGCAGTTACTCAGCGGGAGTTATCACAGATACGCAGTATTTT
TRBJ1-2	-	TRBV3-1/TRBV3-2	-	CASSQDRGEGYTF	TGTGCCAGCAGCCAAGATCGGGGGGAAGGCTACACCTTC
TRBJ1-3	-	TRBV28	-	CASSLFRGSSGNTIYF	TGTGCCAGCAGTTTATTTAGGGGGAGCTCTGGAAACACCATATATTTT
TRBJ2-2	-	TRBV7-9	-	CAKNARGASIDTGELFF	TGTGCCAAAAACGCCCGCGGGGCTAGCATTGACACCGGGGAGCTGTTTTTT
TRBJ1-1	few	TRBV5-1	-	CASSLQGGVNTEAFF	TGCGCCAGCAGCCTACAAGGCGGTGTGAACACTGAAGCTTTCTTT
TRBJ2-1	-	TRBV25-1	TRBD2	CASSGQWGREGRNEQFF	TGTGCCAGCAGTGGACAGTGGGGGCGGGAGGGCCGAAATGAGCAGTTCTTC
TRBJ2-3	-	TRBV6-4	TRBD1	CASSVQGGDTQYF	TGTGCCAGCAGTGTACAGGGGGGAGATACGCAGTATTTT
TRBJ2-3	-	TRBV12-3/TRBV12-4	-	CASSLTDTQYF	TGTGCCAGCAGTCTAACAGATACGCAGTATTTT
TRBJ1-2	-	TRBV5-6	TRBD1	CASSFDRLQGEDGYTF	TGTGCCAGCAGCTTCGACCGACTACAGGGGGAGGATGGCTACACCTTC
TRBJ2-2	-	TRBV5-1	-	CASSLGSSGDANTGELFF	TGCGCCAGCAGCTTGGGGTCGAGCGGAGACGCGAACACCGGGGAGCTGTTTTTT
TRBJ2-4	-	TRBV5-1	TRBD2	CASSLVAGGTKNIQYF	TGCGCCAGCAGCTTGGTAGCGGGAGGTACCAAAAACATTCAGTACTTC
TRBJ2-3	-	TRBV5-3	TRBD2	CARSGVLGLAVTDTQYF	TGTGCCAGAAGCGGGGTTCTAGGACTAGCGGTCACAGATACGCAGTATTTT
TRBJ2-1	-	TRBV4-2	TRBD2	CASSQPSGGPPEQFF	TGTGCCAGCAGCCAGCCTAGCGGGGGGCCCCCGGAGCAGTTCTTC
TRBJ1-1	-	TRBV5-1	-	CASSFSGDTEAFF	TGCGCCAGCAGCTTTTCAGGGGACACTGAAGCTTTCTTT
TRBJ2-2	-	TRBV7-2	-	CASGGYSNTGELFF	TGTGCCAGCGGGGGGTATTCGAACACCGGGGAGCTGTTTTTT
TRBJ2-7	-	TRBV7-8	-	CASSLAASRAYYEQYF	TGTGCCAGCAGCTTAGCTGCCAGCAGGGCCTACTACGAGCAGTACTTC
TRBJ2-6	-	TRBV7-9	TRBD1	CASSLRQGAPGANVLTF	TGTGCCAGCAGCTTGCGACAGGGGGCGCCGGGGGCCAACGTCCTGACTTTC
TRBJ2-1	-	TRBV28	TRBD2	CASRYSLGGSESNEQFF	TGTGCCAGCAGATACAGCCTCGGCGGGAGCGAATCTAATGAGCAGTTCTTC
TRBJ1-6	-	TRBV28	TRBD1	CASSTYGTGNNSPLHF	TGTGCCAGCAGCACCTACGGGACAGGGAATAATTCACCCCTCCACTTT
TRBJ1-1	-	TRBV28	TRBD1	CASSRLTGGGGNTEAFF	TGTGCCAGCAGTCGCCTGACAGGGGGCGGAGGGAACACTGAAGCTTTCTTT
TRBJ2-7	-	TRBV6-5	-	CASSPQWSYEQYF	TGTGCCAGCAGTCCTCAGTGGTCCTACGAGCAGTACTTC
TRBJ2-3	-	TRBV18	-	CASSQSRIGKDTQYF	TGTGCCAGCTCACAGTCCCGGATCGGGAAGGATACGCAGTATTTT
TRBJ2-5	-	TRBV6-2/TRBV6-3	-	CASSPPIWSETQYF	TGTGCCAGCAGCCCTCCGATCTGGAGCGAGACCCAGTACTTC
TRBJ1-2	few	TRBV27	TRBD1	CASSLFQGANDYGYTF	TGTGCCAGCAGTTTATTTCAGGGGGCGAATGACTATGGCTACACCTTC
TRBJ2-7	-	TRBV19	TRBD1	CASRLTGVHEQYF	TGTGCCAGTAGATTGACAGGGGTGCACGAGCAGTACTTC
TRBJ2-7	-	TRBV3-1/TRBV3-2	-	CASSQGPEGDEQYF	TGTGCCAGCAGCCAAGGGCCAGAGGGGGACGAGCAGTACTTC
TRBJ2-1	-	TRBV28	TRBD2	CASSFPSGSSYNEQFF	TGTGCCAGCAGTTTCCCAAGCGGGAGCTCCTACAATGAGCAGTTCTTC
TRBJ2-3	-	TRBV7-9	TRBD2	CASSKAGYRREDTQYF	TGTGCCAGCAGCAAAGCGGGGTATCGTCGGGAAGATACGCAGTATTTT
TRBJ1-6	-	TRBV12-3/TRBV12-4	-	CASSRQDRLPLHF	TGTGCCAGCAGCCGTCAGGACAGACTACCCCTCCACTTT
TRBJ2-7	-	TRBV10-3	TRBD1	CAIRGQGLVYEQYF	TGTGCCATCAGAGGACAGGGATTGGTGTACGAGCAGTACTTC
TRBJ2-2	-	TRBV24-1	-	CATYGGPRGELFF	TGTGCCACCTACGGAGGGCCTAGGGGGGAGCTGTTTTTT
TRBJ2-3	-	TRBV7-9	-	CASSLALRGPQGTQYF	TGTGCCAGCAGCTTAGCCCTGCGGGGACCTCAGGGTACGCAGTATTTT
TRBJ2-7	-	TRBV6-6	-	CASSPRDTISYEQYF	TGTGCCAGCAGTCCCCGGGACACTATTTCCTACGAGCAGTACTTC
TRBJ2-3	-	TRBV2	-	CASSEGGFSTDTQYF	TGTGCCAGCAGTGAAGGGGGCTTTAGCACAGATACGCAGTATTTT
TRBJ2-2	-	TRBV18	-	CASESGEEDTGELFF	TGTGCCAGCGAATCGGGGGAGGAGGACACCGGGGAGCTGTTTTTT
TRBJ2-7	few	TRBV19	TRBD1	CASSIQGAGSYEQYF	TGTGCCAGTAGTATCCAGGGGGCGGGCTCCTACGAGCAGTACTTC
TRBJ2-7	many	TRBV5-6	TRBD2	CASSSGTSGYEQYF	TGTGCCAGCAGCTCCGGGACTAGCGGCTACGAGCAGTACTTC
TRBJ2-5	-	TRBV2	TRBD2	CASSGLAGEGETQYF	TGTGCCAGCAGTGGATTAGCGGGAGAGGGAGAGACCCAGTACTTC
TRBJ2-3	-	TRBV24-1	TRBD2	CATSDVGSGSSDTQYF	TGTGCCACCAGTGACGTCGGTAGCGGGAGTTCAGATACGCAGTATTTT
TRBJ2-1	-	TRBV5-4	-	CASSEAQGSSYNEQFF	TGTGCCAGCAGCGAGGCTCAGGGGAGCTCCTACAATGAGCAGTTCTTC
TRBJ2-1	-	TRBV5-4	TRBD1	CASSLGSGLGGEQFF	TGTGCCAGCAGCTTGGGGTCGGGGCTAGGGGGCGAGCAGTTCTTC
TRBJ2-3	-	TRBV7-9	TRBD2	CASSRSLGLVTDTQYF	TGTGCCAGCAGCCGATCTCTGGGACTAGTCACAGATACGCAGTATTTT
TRBJ1-4	-	TRBV7-9	-	CASSLERVGNEKLFF	TGTGCCAGCAGCTTAGAGAGGGTGGGGAATGAAAAACTGTTTTTT
TRBJ1-6	once	TRBV5-1	TRBD1	CASSVGQGRNSPLHF	TGCGCCAGCAGCGTCGGACAGGGTCGGAATTCACCCCTCCACTTT
TRBJ2-1	-	TRBV19	-	CASSMGFSAGNSYNEQFF	TGTGCCAGTAGTATGGGATTTTCCGCGGGTAACTCCTACAATGAGCAGTTCTTC
TRBJ1-1	-	TRBV30	-	CAWFKEVRLHTEAFF	TGTGCCTGGTTTAAAGAGGTTAGGTTGCACACTGAAGCTTTCTTT
TRBJ1-6	-	TRBV2	TRBD1	CASNRDRKNSPLHF	TGTGCCAGCAATAGGGACAGGAAAAATTCACCCCTCCACTTT
TRBJ2-2	-	TRBV2	-	CASSPQSLRDTGELFF	TGTGCCAGCAGTCCTCAGAGTTTGCGGGACACCGGGGAGCTGTTTTTT
TRBJ2-7	-	TRBV5-4	-	CASSFAGTSPEQYF	TGTGCCAGCAGCTTCGCCGGGACATCGCCCGAGCAGTACTTC
TRBJ2-7	-	TRBV6-6	-	CASGSRVAYEQYF	TGTGCCAGCGGGTCGAGGGTAGCCTACGAGCAGTACTTC
TRBJ2-5	-	TRBV7-2	-	CASSFGRAVETQYF	TGTGCCAGCAGCTTTGGCAGGGCAGTGGAGACCCAGTACTTC
TRBJ2-2	-	TRBV7-8	-	CASSLELTGELFF	TGTGCCAGCAGCTTAGAGCTCACCGGGGAGCTGTTTTTT
TRBJ2-5	-	TRBV24-1	TRBD1	CATSDQTGAGETQYF	TGTGCCACCAGTGATCAGACAGGGGCCGGGGAGACCCAGTACTTC